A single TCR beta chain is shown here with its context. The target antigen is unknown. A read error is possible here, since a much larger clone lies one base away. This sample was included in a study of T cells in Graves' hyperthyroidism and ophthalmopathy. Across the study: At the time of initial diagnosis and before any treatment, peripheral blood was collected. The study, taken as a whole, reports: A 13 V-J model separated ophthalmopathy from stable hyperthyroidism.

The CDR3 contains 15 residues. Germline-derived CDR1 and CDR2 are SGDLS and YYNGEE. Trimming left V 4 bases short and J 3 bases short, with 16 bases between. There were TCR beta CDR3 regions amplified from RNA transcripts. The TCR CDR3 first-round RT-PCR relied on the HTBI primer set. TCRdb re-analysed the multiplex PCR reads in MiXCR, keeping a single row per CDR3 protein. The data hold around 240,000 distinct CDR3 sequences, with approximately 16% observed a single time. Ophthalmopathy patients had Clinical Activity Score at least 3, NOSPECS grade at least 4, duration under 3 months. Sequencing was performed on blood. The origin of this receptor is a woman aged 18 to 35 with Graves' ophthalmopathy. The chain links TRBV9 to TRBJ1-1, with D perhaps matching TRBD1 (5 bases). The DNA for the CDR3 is TGTGCCAGCAGCTCGGGGGGGGACTTGTACACTGAAGCTTTCTTT. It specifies CASSSGGDLYTEAFF. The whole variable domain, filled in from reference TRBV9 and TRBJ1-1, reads DSGVTQTPKHLITATGQRVTLRCSPRSGDLSVYWYQQSLDQGLQFLIQYYNGEERAKGNILERFSAQQFPDLHSELNLSSLELGDSALYFCASSSGGDLYTEAFFGQGTRLTVV.